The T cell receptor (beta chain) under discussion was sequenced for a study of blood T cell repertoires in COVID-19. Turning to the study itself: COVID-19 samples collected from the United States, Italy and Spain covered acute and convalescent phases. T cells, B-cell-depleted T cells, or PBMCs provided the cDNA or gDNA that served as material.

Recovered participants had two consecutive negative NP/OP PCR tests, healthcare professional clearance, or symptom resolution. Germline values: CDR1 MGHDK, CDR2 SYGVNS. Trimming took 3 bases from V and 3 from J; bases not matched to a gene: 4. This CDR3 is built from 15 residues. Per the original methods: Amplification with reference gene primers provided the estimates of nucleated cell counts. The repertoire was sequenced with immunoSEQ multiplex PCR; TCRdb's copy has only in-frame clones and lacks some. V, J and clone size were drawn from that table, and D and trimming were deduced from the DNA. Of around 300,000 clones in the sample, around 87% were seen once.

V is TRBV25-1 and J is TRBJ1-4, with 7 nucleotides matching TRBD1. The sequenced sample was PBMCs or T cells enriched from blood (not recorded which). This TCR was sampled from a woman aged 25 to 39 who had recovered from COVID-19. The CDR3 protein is CASSEARGPNEKLFF. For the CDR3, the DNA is TGTGCCAGCAGTGAGGCGAGGGGGCCTAATGAAAAACTGTTTTTT.